This T cell receptor beta chain was recovered during a study of shared clonotypes between healthy human individuals. Across the whole study: Plates per donor: three CD4 naive, three CD4 memory, two CD8 naive, one CD8 memory. Regarding the study as a whole: Naive subsets generally exceeded memory subsets in estimated richness.

Trimming cost V 5 bases and J 8 bases, with 7 bases left between them. Per germline, CDR1 SNHLY and CDR2 FYNNEI. The CDR3 extends over 12 amino acids. Study donors comprised healthy, HIV-negative adults devoid of recent acute infection or vaccination. Measured with immunoSEQ multiplex PCR; TCRdb has only the in-frame clones, and not every one. The sample lists millions of clones; more than 80% were seen once. A remark on this clone: Its specificity is unknown. Additional DNA sequences in this sample encode the identical CDR3.

This chain uses TRBV2 with TRBJ1-6; D might be TRBD1 (5 bases). Source material: naive CD4+ T cells sorted from blood. Subset defined: CD45RA+ positively selected. This receptor was obtained from a man younger than 30 in good health. The CDR3: CASSSRDSPLHF. CDR3 sequence (DNA): TGTGCCAGCAGTTCCAGGGATTCACCCCTCCACTTT. The entire variable domain, with the rest obtained from reference TRBV2 and TRBJ1-6, is as follows: EPEVTQTPSHQVTQMGQEVILRCVPISNHLYFYWYRQILGQKVEFLVSFYNNEISEKSEIFDDQFSVERPDGSNFTLKIRSTKLEDSAMYFCASSSRDSPLHFGNGTRLTVT.